The TCR beta chain under discussion was sequenced for a study of shared clonotypes between healthy human individuals. Across the study: Per donor, CD8 memory used one plate, CD8 naive used two, CD4 memory used three and CD4 naive used three. Study-level results: Clonotype sharing among donors likely depends on sequencing depth.

This clone has more than one count but fewer than ten. Its antigen is not identified. J lost 7 bases, V lost 6 bases, and 7 bases had no gene match. The CDR3 is 14 amino acids. The germline V gene encodes CDR1 MNHEY and CDR2 SVGAGI. In the original analysis: ImmunoSEQ junction-only sequences lacked quality scores, so their filtering differed. Some clones are missing from TCRdb's copy, which holds only in-frame ones; the method was immunoSEQ multiplex PCR. The D gene and trimming were derived from the DNA, and the V and J assignments and clone size from that table. The sample carries 950,000 to 1,100,000 clones, 65% to 75% recorded once. Naive CD45RA+ and memory CD45RA-negative subsets were split from CD4+ cells.

This receptor was identified in a man aged 18 to 35 in good health. The chain recombines TRBV6-5 with TRBJ1-2, with 11 bases aligning to TRBD1. The sequenced sample consisted of memory CD4+ T cells sorted from blood. Subset of the sample: CD45RA-negative fraction. The CDR3 loop reads CASRPGQGVTGYTF. Written as DNA, the CDR3 is TGTGCCAGCAGACCGGGACAGGGGGTGACTGGCTACACCTTC.